The 26 T cell receptor beta chains reported below all come from one sample, sequenced in a study of control samples from healthy donors and cancer patients. The table came from immunoSEQ multiplex PCR; TCRdb's copy has only in-frame clones and leaves some out. The data show over 150,000 clones, approximately 94% seen once. Material for sequencing was PBMCs. Every receptor here comes from a man aged 55 to 69 with colorectal cancer.

The gene calls are TRBV5-6 and TRBJ2-3; possible D gene TRBD1, 6 bases. This CDR3 comprises 15 residues. CDR1 and CDR2 (germline): SGHDT, YYEEEE. Trimming removed 3 bases from V and 5 bases from J, with 16 bases in between. This CDR3 reads CASSWGLQRGDTQYF. CDR3 in DNA: TGTGCCAGCAGCTGGGGGCTCCAAAGGGGAGATACGCAGTATTTT.

The chain carries TRBV19 and TRBJ1-5; D not certain. Trimming took off 3 bases at V and 1 base at J, with 13 bases between the two ends. Germline V gene lookup returns CDR1 LNHDA and CDR2 SQIVND (reference sequence). The CDR3 sequence is 16 residues long. The CDR3, as DNA: TGTGCCAGTAGTATCCTCCCCGGGCTGAGCAATCAGCCCCAGCATTTT. It encodes CASSILPGLSNQPQHF.

The chain joins TRBV2 to TRBJ1-5; D call uncertain. V shed 3 bases and J shed 5 bases, with 11 bases lying between them. CDR3 size: 14 residues. CDR1 and CDR2 from the germline V gene are SNHLY and FYNNEI. The chain's CDR3 is CASSDMGGYQPQHF. As DNA, the CDR3 is TGTGCCAGCAGTGACATGGGCGGCTATCAGCCCCAGCATTTT.

The chain is built from TRBV7-2 and TRBJ2-7; 10 bases fit TRBD1. Germline values: CDR1 SGHTA, CDR2 FQGNSA. The V gene end was trimmed by 1 base and the J gene end by 6 bases; junction bases not matched to a gene: 0. This CDR3 comprises 13 residues. The CDR3 region has the DNA TGTGCCAGCAGCTTAGGGACAGGGGGCGAGCAGTACTTC. This sequence encodes CASSLGTGGEQYF.

The chain combines TRBV10-3 with TRBJ1-4, with 9 bases matching TRBD1. Trimming at V came to 0 bases and at J to 4 bases, leaving 0 bases not matched to a gene. Germline values: CDR1 ENHRY, CDR2 SYGVKD. This CDR3 has 15 amino acids. DNA for the CDR3: TGTGCCATCAGTGAGTCGACAGGGGGTAATGAAAAACTGTTTTTT. It translates to CAISESTGGNEKLFF.

The V and J genes are TRBV25-1 and TRBJ1-4, with 11 bases lining up with TRBD1. Germline CDR1 reads MGHDK; CDR2 reads SYGVNS. With V trimmed by 1 base and J by 7 bases, 2 bases remained unmatched. The CDR3 is 15 residues long. The CDR3 spells CASSESGTGGEKLFF. Written as DNA, the CDR3 is TGTGCCAGCAGTGAATCCGGGACAGGGGGTGAAAAACTGTTTTTT.

The gene calls are TRBV24-1 and TRBJ2-5; 7 nucleotides align to TRBD1. This CDR3 region has 15 residues. Germline CDR1 reads KGHDR; CDR2 reads SFDVKD. The V gene end was trimmed by 7 bases and the J gene end by 0 bases; junction bases not matched to a gene: 7. This CDR3 reads CATRRDSKYQETQYF. As DNA, the CDR3 is TGTGCCACCAGGAGGGACAGTAAATACCAAGAGACCCAGTACTTC.

This chain links TRBV27 with TRBJ1-2; maybe TRBD1 (6 bases). V was cut by 6 bases and J by 6 bases, with 17 bases left in between. Per the germline V gene, CDR1 is MNHEY and CDR2 is SMNVEV (reference sequence). This CDR3 spans 14 amino acids. The CDR3 sequence is CASSLQLGGDGYTF. CDR3 coding DNA: TGTGCCAGCAGCCTTCAGCTAGGGGGAGATGGCTACACCTTC.

The chain links TRBV7-6 to TRBJ1-1; TRBD1 is a possible D gene (6 bases). There are 15 residues in the CDR3. The V gene's germline CDR1 is SGHVS and CDR2 FNYEAQ. Trimming pared 5 bases from V and 5 bases from J, leaving 18 bases between. CDR3 nucleotide sequence: TGTGCCAGCAGCCCCCGGCGGGGGGCGAGGACTGAAGCTTTCTTT. It is translated as CASSPRRGARTEAFF.

The chain carries TRBV19 and TRBJ1-2, with 7 bases that match TRBD1. The V and J ends lost 6 bases and 4 bases, in that order; junction bases with no gene match: 5. CDR3 size: 13 residues. CDR1 and CDR2 from the germline V gene are LNHDA and SQIVND (reference sequence). In DNA form, the CDR3 reads TGTGCCAGTAGCATCACAGGGGCCTATGGCTACACCTTC. It translates to CASSITGAYGYTF.

The chain is built from TRBV2 and TRBJ1-5, with no clear D. V lost 3 bases and J 4 bases, leaving 7 bases between the germline ends. The CDR3 length is 13 residues. Germline V CDR1 and CDR2: SNHLY, FYNNEI. The CDR3 spells CASSDEINQPQHF. Written as DNA, the CDR3 is TGTGCCAGCAGTGACGAGATTAATCAGCCCCAGCATTTT.

The chain has TRBV5-1 and TRBJ2-5; maybe TRBD1 (6 bases). Per germline, CDR1 SGHRS and CDR2 YFSETQ. V shed 5 bases and J shed 3 bases, with 14 bases lying between them. The CDR3 sequence is 14 residues long. CDR3 amino acids: CASSSQGNKETQYF. The CDR3 bases are TGCGCCAGCAGTAGTCAGGGGAATAAAGAGACCCAGTACTTC.

This clone occurred once. The sample carries other DNA sequences with the same CDR3. The chain couples TRBV5-1 to TRBJ1-4; possible D gene TRBD1, 5 bases. Germline loops: CDR1 SGHRS, CDR2 YFSETQ. With 0 bases removed from V and 8 bases from J, the gap between germline ends came to 14 bases. This CDR3 region has 15 residues. The CDR3 spells CASSLETGRREKLFF. DNA for the CDR3: TGCGCCAGCAGCTTGGAAACAGGCCGAAGGGAAAAACTGTTTTTT.

V is TRBV20-1 and J is TRBJ1-3; D is unresolved. Deletions cut 3 bases from V and 0 bases from J, with 9 bases between. The length of the CDR3 is 14 residues. The germline CDR1 and CDR2 sequences are DFQATT and SNEGSKA (reference sequence). CDR3 nucleotide sequence: TGCAGTGCTAGTCCTCAGCGCTCTGGAAACACCATATATTTT. Translation gives CSASPQRSGNTIYF.

The chain is built from TRBV27 and TRBJ2-1; no firm D call. The CDR3 consists of 10 residues. Trimming cost V 8 bases and J 4 bases, with 3 bases left between them. The germline V gene encodes CDR1 MNHEY and CDR2 SMNVEV (reference sequence). CDR3 in amino acids: CASGYNEQFF. DNA for the CDR3: TGTGCCAGCGGGTACAATGAGCAGTTCTTC.

J is TRBJ2-6 and V is TRBV9; weak D call: TRBD1 (5 bases). CDR1 SGDLS and CDR2 YYNGEE come from the germline V gene. The CDR3 is 18 residues long. The V gene lost 3 bases and the J gene lost 0 bases, with 16 bases spanning the gap. This chain's CDR3 is CASSAPKNRFSGANVLTF. CDR3 nucleotides: TGTGCCAGCAGCGCGCCTAAGAACAGGTTCTCTGGGGCCAACGTCCTGACTTTC.

This clone came up once. The chain is built from TRBV6-6 and TRBJ1-2, with D tentatively TRBD1 (6 bases). V lost 5 bases and J lost 2, with 18 bases in between. The CDR3 length is 16 residues. Germline V gene sequence: CDR1 MNHNY, CDR2 SVGAGI (reference sequence). CDR3 sequence reads: CASSRSGAQGNYGYTF. For the CDR3, the DNA is TGTGCCAGCAGTCGATCAGGGGCCCAAGGGAACTATGGCTACACCTTC.

In its sample, this clone was seen once. V is TRBV9 and J is TRBJ1-1, with a weak D call TRBD1 (5 bases). Per the germline V gene, CDR1 is SGDLS and CDR2 is YYNGEE. This CDR3 is built from 15 residues. V was shortened by 2 bases and J by 0 bases, with 11 bases between the two germline ends. The CDR3 nucleotides are TGTGCCAGCAGCGTGCGGGGCGACGTGAACACTGAAGCTTTCTTT. Translated: CASSVRGDVNTEAFF.

The chain couples TRBV11-2 to TRBJ2-3, with D tentatively TRBD1 or TRBD2 (6 bases each). Germline V gene lookup returns CDR1 SGHAT and CDR2 FQNNGV. V gave up 0 bases and J gave up 3 bases, with 10 bases separating them. This CDR3 spans 15 amino acids. CDR3 DNA sequence: TGTGCCAGCAGCTTAGATATAGGGGGGACAGATACGCAGTATTTT. Encoded protein: CASSLDIGGTDTQYF.

The sample holds one count of this clone. The chain couples TRBV6-4 to TRBJ2-1, with TRBD1 identical over 9 bases. CDR3 length equals 17 residues. Trimming removed 5 bases from V and 6 bases from J; junction bases left unmatched: 14. Germline V gene sequence: CDR1 MRHNA, CDR2 SNTAGT. The CDR3 region has the DNA TGTGCCAGCAGTCTTTCTCCCGGGACAGGGTCATTCAATGAGCAGTTCTTC. Translation gives CASSLSPGTGSFNEQFF.

The V call is TRBV6-6, the J call TRBJ2-1, with unresolved D. CDR3 size: 16 residues. Germline CDR1 MNHNY, CDR2 SVGAGI (reference sequence). V lost 0 bases and J 5 bases, leaving 14 bases between the germline ends. CDR3 region: CASSYSKSKENNEQFF. The CDR3 DNA reads TGTGCCAGCAGTTACTCGAAATCCAAGGAAAACAATGAGCAGTTCTTC.

The V gene is TRBV6-6, the J gene TRBJ2-1; TRBD2 matches at 9 bases. The germline gives CDR1 MNHNY, CDR2 SVGAGI (reference sequence). Trimming at V came to 7 bases and at J to 5 bases, leaving 12 bases not matched to a gene. The CDR3 totals 16 residues. The CDR3 bases are TGTGCCAGCACCTACGGGGCGGGGGGGGATGACAATGAGCAGTTCTTC. It specifies CASTYGAGGDDNEQFF.

This clone was detected only once. The chain carries TRBV6-6 and TRBJ2-3; 9 bases are shared with TRBD1. The CDR3 consists of 13 residues. Trimming cost V 6 bases and J 7 bases; bases outside gene matches: 5. CDR1 and CDR2 (germline): MNHNY, SVGAGI (reference sequence). The CDR3 region is CASSRDRVNTQYF. CDR3 bases: TGTGCCAGCAGCCGGGACAGGGTAAATACGCAGTATTTT.

The rearrangement uses TRBV6-5 and TRBJ1-3, with D possibly TRBD1 on 5 matching bases. The germline V gene has CDR1 MNHEY and CDR2 SVGAGI. V lost 8 bases and J lost 4, with 12 bases in between. This CDR3 spans 13 amino acids. The CDR3 spells CASFDSFGNTIYF. In nucleotides, the CDR3 is TGTGCCAGCTTCGACAGCTTCGGAAACACCATATATTTT.

The chain is built from TRBV4-1 and TRBJ2-5, with a weak D call TRBD1 (5 bases). This CDR3 region has 15 residues. V was pared by 0 bases and J by 5 bases, with 13 bases between. Germline CDR1 reads MGHRA; CDR2 reads YSYEKL. In nucleotides, the CDR3 is TGCGCCAGCAGCCAAGAAAATAGTTGGGGCGAGACCCAGTACTTC. Protein product: CASSQENSWGETQYF.

The rearrangement links TRBV2 to TRBJ2-5; the D gene is possibly TRBD2 (5 bases). CDR3 size: 13 residues. Trimming stripped 4 bases from V and 1 base from J, with 7 bases between. Looked up from germline, CDR1 is SNHLY and CDR2 is FYNNEI. The CDR3 spells CASSAGFQETQYF. The CDR3 region has the DNA TGTGCCAGCAGTGCGGGGTTCCAAGAGACCCAGTACTTC.